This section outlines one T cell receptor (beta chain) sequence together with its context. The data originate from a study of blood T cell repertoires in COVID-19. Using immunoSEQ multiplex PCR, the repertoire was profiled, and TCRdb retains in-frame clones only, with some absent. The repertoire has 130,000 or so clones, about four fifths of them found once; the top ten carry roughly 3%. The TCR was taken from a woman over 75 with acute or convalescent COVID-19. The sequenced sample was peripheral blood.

CDR3: CASSRRDTIYF. CDR3 nucleotides: TGTGCCAGCAGCAGGCGGGACACCATATATTTT. The chain combines TRBV21-1 with TRBJ1-3. TRBV21-1 is assigned pseudogene status. This CDR3 region has 11 residues.